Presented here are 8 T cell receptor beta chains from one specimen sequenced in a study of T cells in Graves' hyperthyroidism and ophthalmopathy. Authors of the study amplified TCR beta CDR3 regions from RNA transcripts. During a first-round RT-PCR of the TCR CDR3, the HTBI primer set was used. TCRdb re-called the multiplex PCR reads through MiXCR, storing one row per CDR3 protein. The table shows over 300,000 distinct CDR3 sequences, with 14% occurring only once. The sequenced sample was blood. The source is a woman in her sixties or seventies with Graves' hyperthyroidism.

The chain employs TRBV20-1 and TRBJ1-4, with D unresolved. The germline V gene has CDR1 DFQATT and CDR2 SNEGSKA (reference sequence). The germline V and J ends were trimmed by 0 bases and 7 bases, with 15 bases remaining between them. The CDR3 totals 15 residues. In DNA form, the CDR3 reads TGCAGTGCTAGAGATCGGGGTATTGTGGGTGAAAAACTGTTTTTT. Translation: CSARDRGIVGEKLFF.

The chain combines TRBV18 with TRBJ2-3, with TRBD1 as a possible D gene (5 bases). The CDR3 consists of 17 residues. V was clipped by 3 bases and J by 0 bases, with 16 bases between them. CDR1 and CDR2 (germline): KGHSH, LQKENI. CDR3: CASSPMRRGPSTDTQYF. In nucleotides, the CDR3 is TGTGCCAGCTCACCCATGAGAAGGGGCCCTAGCACAGATACGCAGTATTTT.

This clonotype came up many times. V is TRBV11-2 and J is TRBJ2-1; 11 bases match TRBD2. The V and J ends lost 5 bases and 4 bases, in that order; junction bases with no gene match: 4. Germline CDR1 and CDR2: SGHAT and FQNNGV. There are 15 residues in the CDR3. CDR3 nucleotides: TGTGCCAGCAGCACGAGACTAGCGGGGTACAATGAGCAGTTCTTC. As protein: CASSTRLAGYNEQFF.

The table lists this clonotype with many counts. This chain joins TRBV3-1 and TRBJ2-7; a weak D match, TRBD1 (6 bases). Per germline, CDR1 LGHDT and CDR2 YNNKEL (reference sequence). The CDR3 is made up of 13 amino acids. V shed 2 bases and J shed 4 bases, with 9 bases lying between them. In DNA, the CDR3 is TGTGCCAGCAGCCAAACACAGGGTTACGAGCAGTACTTC. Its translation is CASSQTQGYEQYF.

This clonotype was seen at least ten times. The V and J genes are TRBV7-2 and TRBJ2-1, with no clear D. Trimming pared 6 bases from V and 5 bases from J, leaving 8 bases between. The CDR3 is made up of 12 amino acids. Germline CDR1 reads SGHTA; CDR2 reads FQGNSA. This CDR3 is CASRRSNNEQFF. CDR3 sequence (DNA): TGTGCCAGCAGACGAAGTAACAATGAGCAGTTCTTC.

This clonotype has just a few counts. DNA of the CDR3: TGTGCCAGCAGTGACATTGGCGGCGGGTCCTCCTACAATGAGCAGTTCTTC. This encodes CASSDIGGGSSYNEQFF. V gene TRBV12-3 or TRBV12-4 combines with J gene TRBJ2-1, with D possibly being TRBD2 (5 bases). Trimming removed 5 bases from V and 0 bases from J, with 17 bases in between. This CDR3 has 17 residues.

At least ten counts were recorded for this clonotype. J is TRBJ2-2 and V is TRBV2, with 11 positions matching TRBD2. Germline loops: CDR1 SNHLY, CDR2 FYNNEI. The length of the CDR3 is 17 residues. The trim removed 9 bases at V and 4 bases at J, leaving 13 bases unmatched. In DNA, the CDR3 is TGTGCCAGATCTGGAACTAGCGGGAGTGTCGGCACCGGGGAGCTGTTTTTT. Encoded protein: CARSGTSGSVGTGELFF.

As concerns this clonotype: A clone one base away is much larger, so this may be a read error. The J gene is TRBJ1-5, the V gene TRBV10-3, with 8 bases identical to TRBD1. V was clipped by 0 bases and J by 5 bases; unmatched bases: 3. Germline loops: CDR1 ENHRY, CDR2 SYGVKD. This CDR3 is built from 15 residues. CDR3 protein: CAISESGTGHQPQHF. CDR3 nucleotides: TGTGCCATCAGTGAGTCCGGGACAGGCCATCAGCCCCAGCATTTT.